The sequence of this T cell receptor (beta chain) was determined in a study of blood T cells in healthy people across ages. After removal of 11 bases from V and 4 bases from J, the junction contained 13 bases not matched to a gene. From germline, CDR1 is LGHNT and CDR2 FRNRAP. The CDR3 contains 15 residues. Findings of the study overall: Observed TCR beta diversity per million T cells went down as age went up. This fall followed a roughly linear course with age.

PCR was performed a second time for about 7 to 12 cycles using a sample-barcoded 5' primer and a J-beta primer mix. MiXCR, run by TCRdb on the 5' RACE reads, gives a single entry per CDR3 protein. In the table there are roughly 700,000 distinct CDR3 sequences, approximately 29% of which are singletons. Comment on this clonotype: No antigen is known for it. A much more abundant neighbour one base away suggests this may be a read error.

The gene calls are TRBV12-5 and TRBJ2-5; 10 nucleotides agree with TRBD1. Sequencing was performed on blood. This receptor was taken from a woman at least 80 years old in good health. The CDR3 sequence is CAGATDRGSSETQYF. The CDR3 region has the DNA TGTGCTGGTGCCACGGACAGGGGGTCATCAGAGACCCAGTACTTC.